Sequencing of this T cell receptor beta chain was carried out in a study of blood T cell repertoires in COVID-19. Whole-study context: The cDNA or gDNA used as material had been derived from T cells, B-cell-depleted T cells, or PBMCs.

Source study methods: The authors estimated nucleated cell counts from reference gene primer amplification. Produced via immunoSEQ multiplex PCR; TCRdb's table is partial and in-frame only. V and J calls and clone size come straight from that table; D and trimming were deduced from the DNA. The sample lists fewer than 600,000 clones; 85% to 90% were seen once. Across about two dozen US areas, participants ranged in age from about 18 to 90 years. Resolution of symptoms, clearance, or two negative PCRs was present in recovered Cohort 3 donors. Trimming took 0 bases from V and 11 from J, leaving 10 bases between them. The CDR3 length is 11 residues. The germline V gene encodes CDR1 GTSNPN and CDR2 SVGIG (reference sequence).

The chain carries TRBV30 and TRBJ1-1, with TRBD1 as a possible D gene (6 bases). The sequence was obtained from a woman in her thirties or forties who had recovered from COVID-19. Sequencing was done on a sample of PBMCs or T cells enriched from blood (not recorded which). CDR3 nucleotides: TGTGCCTGGAGTGTATCAGGGGCGGCTTTCTTT. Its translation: CAWSVSGAAFF.